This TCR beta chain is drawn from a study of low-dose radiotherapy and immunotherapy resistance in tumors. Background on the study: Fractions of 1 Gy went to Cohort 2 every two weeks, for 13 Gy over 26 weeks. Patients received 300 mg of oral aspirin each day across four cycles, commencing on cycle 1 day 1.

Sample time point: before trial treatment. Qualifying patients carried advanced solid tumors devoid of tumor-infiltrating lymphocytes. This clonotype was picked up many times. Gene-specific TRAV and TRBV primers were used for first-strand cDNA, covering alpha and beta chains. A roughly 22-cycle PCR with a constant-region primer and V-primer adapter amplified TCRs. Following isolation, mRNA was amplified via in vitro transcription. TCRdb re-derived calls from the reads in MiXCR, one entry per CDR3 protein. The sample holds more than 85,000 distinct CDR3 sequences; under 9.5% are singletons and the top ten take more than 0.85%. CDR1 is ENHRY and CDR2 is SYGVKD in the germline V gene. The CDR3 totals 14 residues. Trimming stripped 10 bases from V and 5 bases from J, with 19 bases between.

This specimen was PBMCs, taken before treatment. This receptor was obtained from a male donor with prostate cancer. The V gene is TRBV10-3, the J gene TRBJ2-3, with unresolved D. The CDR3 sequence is CATGGVRVEDTQYF. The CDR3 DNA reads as TGTGCCACGGGCGGAGTTAGGGTCGAAGATACGCAGTATTTT.